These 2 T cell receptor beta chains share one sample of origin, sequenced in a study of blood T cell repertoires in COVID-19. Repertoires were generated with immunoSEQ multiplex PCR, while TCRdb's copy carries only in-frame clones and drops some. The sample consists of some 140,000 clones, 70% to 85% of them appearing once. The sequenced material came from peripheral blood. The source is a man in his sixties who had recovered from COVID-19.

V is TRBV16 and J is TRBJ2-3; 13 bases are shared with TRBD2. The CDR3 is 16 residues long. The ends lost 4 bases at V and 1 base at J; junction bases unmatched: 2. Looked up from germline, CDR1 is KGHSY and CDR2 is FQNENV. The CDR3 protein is CASSLGTSGGTDTQYF. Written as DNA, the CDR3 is TGTGCCAGCAGCCTCGGGACTAGCGGGGGCACAGATACGCAGTATTTT.

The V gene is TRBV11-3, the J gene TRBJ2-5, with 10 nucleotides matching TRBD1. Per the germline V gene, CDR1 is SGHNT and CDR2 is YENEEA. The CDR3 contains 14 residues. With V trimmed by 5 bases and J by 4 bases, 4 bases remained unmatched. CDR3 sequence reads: CASSLRQGAETQYF. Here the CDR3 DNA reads TGTGCCAGCAGCCTCCGACAGGGGGCAGAGACCCAGTACTTC.